This T cell receptor beta chain was recovered during a study of blood T cell repertoires in COVID-19. Study context: Collection of acute and convalescent COVID-19 samples took place in the United States, Italy and Spain.

V shed 3 bases and J 9 bases; nucleotides not matched to a gene: 5. The CDR3 contains 15 residues. Germline V gives CDR1 MDHEN, CDR2 SYDVKM. Some clones are missing from TCRdb's copy, which holds only in-frame ones; the method was immunoSEQ multiplex PCR. Of over 200,000 clones listed, 80% to 90% are singletons. This receptor was taken from a man aged 30 to 39 who had recovered from COVID-19. This chain links TRBV28 with TRBJ1-6; TRBD1 aligns across 10 bases. What was sequenced was peripheral blood. The DNA for the CDR3 is TGTGCCAGCAGTTTCAGGGGACAGGGGACTTCACCCCTCCACTTT. Translating it yields CASSFRGQGTSPLHF.